The sequence of this TCR beta chain was determined in a study of molecular identifiers for immune sequencing clone quantification. TCRdb reanalysed the PCR reads using MiXCR and keeps one entry per CDR3 protein. Of more than 450,000 distinct CDR3 sequences detected, around 23% appear once; the ten largest clones hold around 0.79%. Germline CDR1 reads SGHTA; CDR2 reads FQGTGA. CDR3 size: 14 residues. This clonotype showed up just once. An end of the junction differs from the germline gene, which may be a read error. Sequenced sample: naive CD8+ T cells from blood, with Jurkat cell RNA spiked in. Subset noted: FACS-sorted CD8+CD4-CCR7+CD45RA+ naive T cells. The receptor's source is a human donor in good health. Some libraries in this study had Jurkat cell RNA spiked in. This chain connects TRBV7-3 to TRBJ2-3; D may be TRBD2 (6 bases). CDR3 sequence (DNA): TGTGCCAGCAGCTTAGGTAGCGGAACAGACACGCGGTATTTT. Its translation is CASSLGSGTDTRYF.